This T cell receptor beta chain emerged from a study of cytomegalovirus exposure and HLA in healthy donors. Study-level results: An Asian-associated ancestry cluster reportedly showed fewer N-insertions than the roughly 700-donor mean in a later analysis.

As to this clone: Its cognate antigen is unknown.

This CDR3 spans 11 amino acids. Germline V gene lookup returns CDR1 MNHEY and CDR2 SMNVEV (reference sequence). V shed 5 bases and J shed 2 bases, with 4 bases lying between them. The PCR contained 60 Vbeta and 13 Jbeta primers. Produced via immunoSEQ multiplex PCR; TCRdb's table is partial and in-frame only. The top ten clones hold approximately 1.5% of a sample with 150,000 to 200,000 clones, more than 60% of them seen once. The sequencing input was PBMCs. This sequence originates from a woman under 40 in good health and CMV-seropositive. This chain uses TRBV27 with TRBJ2-7, with no clear D. The CDR3 reads CASSPAYEQYF. CDR3 bases: TGTGCCAGCAGTCCCGCCTACGAGCAGTACTTC.